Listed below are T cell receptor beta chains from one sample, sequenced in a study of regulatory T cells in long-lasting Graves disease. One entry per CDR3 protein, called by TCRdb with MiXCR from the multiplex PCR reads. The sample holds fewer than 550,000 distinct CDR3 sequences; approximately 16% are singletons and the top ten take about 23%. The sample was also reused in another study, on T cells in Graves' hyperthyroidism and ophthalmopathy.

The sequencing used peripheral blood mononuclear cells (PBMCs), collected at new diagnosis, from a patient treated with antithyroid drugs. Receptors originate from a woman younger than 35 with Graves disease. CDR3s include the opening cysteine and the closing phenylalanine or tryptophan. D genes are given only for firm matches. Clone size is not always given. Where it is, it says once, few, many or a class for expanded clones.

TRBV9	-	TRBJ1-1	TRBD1	TGTGCCAGCAGCGTAGGGACAGGGTTTATGAACACTGAAGCTTTCTTT	CASSVGTGFMNTEAFF
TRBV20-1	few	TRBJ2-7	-	TGCAGTGCTACAGACCTCGGGTACTACGAGCAGTACTTC	CSATDLGYYEQYF
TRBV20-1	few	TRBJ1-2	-	TGCAGTGCTCAAATCGCGGGGGAAGGCTACACCTTC	CSAQIAGEGYTF
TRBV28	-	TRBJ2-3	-	TGTGCCAGCAGCACTACAGGGTGGACAGATACGCAGTATTTT	CASSTTGWTDTQYF
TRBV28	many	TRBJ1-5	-	TGTGCCAGCATTGCAGACAGACCTCAGCCCCAGCATTTT	CASIADRPQPQHF
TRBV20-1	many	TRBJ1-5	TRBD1	TGCAGTGCTAGGAGACAGGGGTGGGCCCCTAATCAGCCCCAGCATTTT	CSARRQGWAPNQPQHF
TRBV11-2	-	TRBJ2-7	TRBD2	TGTGCCAGCAGTCCCAGCGGGGCCCTCCACGAGCAGTACTTC	CASSPSGALHEQYF
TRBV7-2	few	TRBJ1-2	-	TGTGCCAGCAGCTTTGCGGGCCTCCGAACCTTACACTATGGCTACACCTTC	CASSFAGLRTLHYGYTF
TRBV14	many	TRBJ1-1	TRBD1	TGTGCCAGCAGCTACCGGACAGGGAGGAACACTGAAGCTTTCTTT	CASSYRTGRNTEAFF
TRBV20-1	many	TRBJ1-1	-	TGCAGTATGGACACTGAAGCTTTCTTT	CSMDTEAFF